One and the same sample provided the 26 T cell receptor beta chains below, sequenced in a study of T cells in Graves' hyperthyroidism and ophthalmopathy. Amplification yielded TCR beta CDR3 regions, with RNA transcripts as the source. First-round RT-PCR targeting the TCR CDR3 was performed with the HTBI primer set. TCRdb reanalysed the multiplex PCR reads using MiXCR and keeps one entry per CDR3 protein. The sample shows some 400,000 distinct CDR3 sequences, about 13% of them seen only once. Sequencing was performed on blood. These receptors were obtained from a man in his thirties or forties with Graves' hyperthyroidism that later progressed to Graves' ophthalmopathy.

The V call is TRBV9, the J call TRBJ2-1; D is unresolved. The length of the CDR3 is 13 residues. V lost 4 bases and J 9 bases, leaving 14 bases between the germline ends. Per germline, CDR1 SGDLS and CDR2 YYNGEE. CDR3 region: CASSSFGRVEQFF. The CDR3 DNA reads as TGTGCCAGCAGCTCCTTTGGACGGGTTGAGCAGTTCTTC. Together with reference TRBV9 and TRBJ2-1, the CDR3 gives the full variable domain: DSGVTQTPKHLITATGQRVTLRCSPRSGDLSVYWYQQSLDQGLQFLIQYYNGEERAKGNILERFSAQQFPDLHSELNLSSLELGDSALYFCASSSFGRVEQFFGPGTRLTVL.

The chain couples TRBV5-4 to TRBJ2-3, with D perhaps TRBD1 (6 bases). Matching the DNA end better, TRBJ1-5 makes the J call doubtful. This CDR3 is built from 18 residues. Germline V gives CDR1 SGHNT, CDR2 YYREEE (reference sequence). The CDR3 sequence: CASSLGPPSGGAPDTQHF. CDR3 DNA: TGTGCCAGCAGCTTAGGGCCACCTAGCGGGGGGGCCCCAGATACGCAGCATTTT.

This chain joins TRBV3-1 and TRBJ1-5; D call uncertain. V lost 1 base and J 7 bases, leaving 11 bases between the germline ends. The CDR3 extends over 14 amino acids. Germline CDR1 is LGHDT and CDR2 is YNNKEL (reference sequence). The CDR3 loop is CASSQGLARQPQHF. The CDR3 region has the DNA TGTGCCAGCAGCCAAGGGCTGGCCCGGCAGCCCCAGCATTTT.

This sequence joins TRBV5-1 and TRBJ2-6; D is ambiguous. Trimming took 0 bases from V and 0 from J, leaving 7 bases between them. Per the germline V gene, CDR1 is SGHRS and CDR2 is YFSETQ. The CDR3 loop spans 16 amino acids. DNA for the CDR3: TGCGCCAGCAGCTTGGGACCTTTCTCTGGGGCCAACGTCCTGACTTTC. Protein product: CASSLGPFSGANVLTF.

This clonotype was detected many times. CDR3 DNA sequence: TGTGCCAGCAGTTTAGGGGGCGGGGAGCTGTTTTTT. Its translation: CASSLGGGELFF. V usage is TRBV27 and J usage is TRBJ2-2, with D perhaps being TRBD1 or TRBD2 (5 bases each). Trimming left V 2 bases short and J 7 bases short, with 5 bases between. The length of the CDR3 is 12 residues. Germline V gives CDR1 MNHEY, CDR2 SMNVEV (reference sequence).

This clonotype was found many times. The CDR3 region is CATSDPGQGAPNTGELFF. CDR3 bases: TGTGCCACCAGTGATCCGGGACAGGGGGCTCCGAACACCGGGGAGCTGTTTTTT. V is TRBV24-1 and J is TRBJ2-2, with TRBD1 matching 12 bases. Per the germline V gene, CDR1 is KGHDR and CDR2 is SFDVKD. The length of the CDR3 is 18 residues. Trimming removed 3 bases from V and 0 bases from J; junction bases left unmatched: 4.

This clonotype was counted a few times. The chain joins TRBV27 to TRBJ2-2; 7 bases match TRBD2. Germline V lookup: CDR1 MNHEY, CDR2 SMNVEV (reference sequence). Unmatched junction bases numbered 13, after V lost 6 bases and J lost 3 bases. The CDR3 spans 17 residues. CDR3 in amino acids: CASRPHGLVHDTGELFF. DNA for the CDR3: TGTGCCAGCAGACCTCATGGACTAGTCCATGACACCGGGGAGCTGTTTTTT.

This clonotype has a handful of counts. The chain is built from TRBV29-1 and TRBJ1-1, with D uncertain. Per the germline V gene, CDR1 is SQVTM and CDR2 is ANQGSEA. V was clipped by 1 base and J by 2 bases, with 8 bases between them. The CDR3 loop spans 13 amino acids. The CDR3 DNA follows: TGCAGCGTTGAAGCCGGACGTAACACTGAAGCTTTCTTT. As protein: CSVEAGRNTEAFF.

This clonotype was detected only a few times. The rearrangement joins TRBV7-9 to TRBJ2-2; 8 bases fit TRBD2. This CDR3 has 14 amino acids. The V and J ends lost 5 bases and 7 bases, in that order; junction bases with no gene match: 6. Germline assignment: CDR1 SEHNR and CDR2 FQNEAQ (reference sequence). CDR3 DNA sequence: TGTGCCAGCAGCCCGGGACTAGAAGTCGGGGAGCTGTTTTTT. Translating it yields CASSPGLEVGELFF.

This clonotype was seen repeatedly, ten times or more. This rearrangement joins TRBV12-3 or TRBV12-4 to TRBJ2-4, with D possibly TRBD2 on 5 matching bases. The length of the CDR3 is 14 residues. V lost 3 bases and J 1 base, leaving 7 bases between the germline ends. CDR3 in amino acids: CASSLTGAKNIQYF. The CDR3 DNA sequence: TGTGCCAGCAGTTTGACGGGGGCCAAAAACATTCAGTACTTC.

This clonotype was detected only a few times. The genes are TRBV15 and TRBJ2-5; D is perhaps TRBD1 or TRBD2 (5 bases each). The V gene's germline CDR1 is LNHNV and CDR2 YYDKDF (reference sequence). V was shortened by 5 bases and J by 5 bases, with 12 bases between the two germline ends. The CDR3 contains 13 residues. CDR3: CATSVIEGETQYF. The CDR3 DNA is TGTGCCACCAGCGTAATCGAGGGGGAGACCCAGTACTTC.

There are a few counts of this clonotype. The rearrangement joins TRBV6-1 to TRBJ1-5; no clear D gene. V was trimmed by 7 bases and J by 7 bases, leaving 17 bases between them. The CDR3 contains 14 residues. The germline CDR1 and CDR2 sequences are MNHNS and SASEGT. The CDR3 DNA reads TGTGCCAGCACGACCAAACCACCTTTGCAGCCCCAGCATTTT. This encodes CASTTKPPLQPQHF.

This clonotype has a count of ten or more. The chain combines TRBV5-1 with TRBJ2-3; 7 bases are a match to TRBD2. The germline gives CDR1 SGHRS, CDR2 YFSETQ. With V trimmed by 6 bases and J by 1 base, 2 bases remained unmatched. This CDR3 has 13 amino acids. CDR3 in amino acids: CASNAGGTDTQYF. The CDR3, as DNA: TGCGCCAGCAATGCGGGGGGCACAGATACGCAGTATTTT.

This clonotype has ten or more counts. The gene calls are TRBV5-1 and TRBJ1-4; D remains ambiguous. V shed 5 bases and J shed 3 bases, with 8 bases lying between them. Per the germline V gene, CDR1 is SGHRS and CDR2 is YFSETQ. The CDR3 extends over 13 amino acids. The DNA of the CDR3 is TGCGCCAGCAGGGGTTCGGCTAATGAAAAACTGTTTTTT. Translation gives CASRGSANEKLFF.

Turning to this clonotype: This may stem from a read error, because a much larger clone lies one nucleotide away. This rearrangement joins TRBV11-1 to TRBJ2-7; TRBD2 aligns across 7 bases. Germline V gene lookup returns CDR1 SGHAT and CDR2 FQDESV (reference sequence). The CDR3 consists of 16 residues. V gave up 5 bases and J gave up 2 bases; unmatched junction bases: 12. The DNA of the CDR3 is TGTGCCAGCAGCCCACCCCCGGGACGGGGGGCCTACGAGCAGTACTTC. It encodes CASSPPPGRGAYEQYF. The full variable domain, in which reference TRBV11-1 and TRBJ2-7 provide the parts outside the CDR3, is EAEVAQSPRYKITEKSQAVAFWCDPISGHATLYWYRQILGQGPELLVQFQDESVVDDSQLPKDRFSAERLKGVDSTLKIQPAELGDSAMYLCASSPPPGRGAYEQYFGPGTRLTVT.

This clonotype was recorded at least ten times. The chain links TRBV5-1 to TRBJ2-7, with 7 bases that match TRBD2. Germline CDR1 SGHRS, CDR2 YFSETQ. Trimming took 0 bases from V and 0 from J; bases not matched to a gene: 6. This CDR3 region has 16 residues. The CDR3 bases are TGCGCCAGCAGCTTGGAATGGCGGGGGAGCTCCTACGAGCAGTACTTC. Its translation: CASSLEWRGSSYEQYF.

This clonotype was counted only a few times. J is TRBJ2-7 and V is TRBV6-1, with TRBD1 identical over 7 bases. The germline gives CDR1 MNHNS, CDR2 SASEGT. This CDR3 spans 15 amino acids. After removal of 6 bases from V and 7 bases from J, the junction contained 15 bases not matched to a gene. CDR3 residues: CASSLTGSVSEEQYF. CDR3 coding DNA: TGTGCCAGCAGCCTGACAGGGTCCGTGAGTGAAGAGCAGTACTTC.

The chain combines TRBV4-1 with TRBJ2-5, with 7 nucleotides matching TRBD1. The trim removed 8 bases at V and 4 bases at J, leaving 10 bases unmatched. The germline V gene encodes CDR1 MGHRA and CDR2 YSYEKL. The CDR3 is made up of 14 amino acids. The DNA of the CDR3 is TGCGCCAGCGACCCCGGTACAGGGGCAGAGACCCAGTACTTC. It yields the protein CASDPGTGAETQYF.

This clonotype was seen repeatedly, ten times or more. The chain recombines TRBV2 with TRBJ2-1; 7 bases line up with TRBD2. The V and J ends lost 7 bases and 7 bases, in that order; junction bases with no gene match: 10. This CDR3 has 14 residues. The germline V gene has CDR1 SNHLY and CDR2 FYNNEI. As DNA, the CDR3 is TGTGCCAGCAAGCCTAGCGGTAGTAAGAATGAGCAGTTCTTC. It codes for CASKPSGSKNEQFF.

This clonotype showed up many times. The chain carries TRBV6-5 and TRBJ2-2; D gene uncertain. The CDR3 spans 16 residues. V was clipped by 2 bases and J by 0 bases, with 10 bases between them. Germline values: CDR1 MNHEY, CDR2 SVGAGI. CDR3 nucleotide sequence: TGTGCCAGCAGTTACGCTAGACTCGCGAACACCGGGGAGCTGTTTTTT. Translating gives CASSYARLANTGELFF.

This clonotype occurred a few times. The gene calls are TRBV20-1 and TRBJ2-7; 7 bases are shared with TRBD1. The CDR3 sequence is 12 residues long. CDR1 and CDR2 from the germline V gene are DFQATT and SNEGSKA (reference sequence). The J segment lost 5 bases and the V segment lost 4 bases, leaving 5 bases of the junction unmatched. CDR3 sequence (DNA): TGCAGTGCTACGCTCACAGGGGACGAGCAGTACTTC. This codes for CSATLTGDEQYF.

This clonotype was seen more than once but under ten times. V usage is TRBV12-3 or TRBV12-4 and J usage is TRBJ2-1; 15 nucleotides match TRBD2. V shed 5 bases and J 14 bases; nucleotides not matched to a gene: 4. The CDR3 is made up of 13 amino acids. The CDR3 sequence: CASSRGLAGGEFF. The DNA for the CDR3 is TGTGCCAGCAGTCGAGGACTAGCGGGGGGGGAGTTCTTC.

This clonotype was detected a few times. J is TRBJ1-5 and V is TRBV7-9; 9 bases are shared with TRBD1. CDR1 SEHNR and CDR2 FQNEAQ come from the germline V gene (reference sequence). The V gene end was trimmed by 6 bases and the J gene end by 4 bases; junction bases not matched to a gene: 16. The CDR3 is 18 residues long. CDR3 DNA sequence: TGTGCCAGCAGTTCAAACCACAGGGGGCTGGGAGGGAATCAGCCCCAGCATTTT. This codes for CASSSNHRGLGGNQPQHF.

A remark on this clonotype: The CDR3 carries no conserved terminal phenylalanine or tryptophan, so it likely arises from a read error. This chain connects TRBV5-1 to TRBJ1-1; TRBD1 might be the D (5 bases). This CDR3 contains 14 residues. The germline V gene encodes CDR1 SGHRS and CDR2 YFSETQ. Trimming took 3 bases from V and 1 from J, leaving 10 bases between them. The CDR3 sequence: CASSSGPTNTEAFS. For the CDR3, the DNA is TGCGCCAGCAGCTCGGGACCGACGAACACTGAAGCTTTCTCT.

This clonotype came up many times. J is TRBJ2-5 and V is TRBV6-1; D gene ambiguous. The germline V gene encodes CDR1 MNHNS and CDR2 SASEGT. V shed 5 bases and J shed 1 base, with 11 bases lying between them. The CDR3 length is 14 residues. For the CDR3, the DNA is TGTGCCAGCAGTAGAGCCCCAGTCCAAGAGACCCAGTACTTC. Protein sequence: CASSRAPVQETQYF.

This clonotype was counted ten times or more. This chain joins TRBV29-1 and TRBJ2-1; TRBD2 matches at 7 bases. This CDR3 has 12 residues. After removal of 8 bases from V and 7 bases from J, the junction contained 8 bases not matched to a gene. Germline CDR1 reads SQVTM; CDR2 reads ANQGSEA. CDR3: CSSSWGLNEQFF. CDR3 DNA: TGCAGCTCCAGTTGGGGACTAAATGAGCAGTTCTTC.